Following are 9 T cell receptor beta chains from one sample sequenced in a study of blood T cell repertoires in COVID-19. Sequencing was performed with immunoSEQ multiplex PCR; in TCRdb, only in-frame clones are kept and a portion is missing. Of 40,000 to 60,000 clones listed, about 88% are singletons. Sequencing was performed on peripheral blood. These receptors all come from a man in his fifties with active COVID-19.

The chain recombines TRBV6-5 with TRBJ2-7; TRBD1 is a possible D gene (5 bases). The germline gives CDR1 MNHEY, CDR2 SVGAGI. V was clipped by 7 bases and J by 2 bases, with 18 bases between them. The CDR3 totals 15 residues. This CDR3 reads CASTAGLGVPYEQYF. The CDR3 region has the DNA TGTGCCAGCACCGCCGGGTTAGGGGTCCCCTACGAGCAGTACTTC.

This clone showed up just once. CDR3 sequence (DNA): TGCGCCAGCAGCCCACCCACAGCCTACGAGCAGTACTTC. This codes for CASSPPTAYEQYF. The chain links TRBV4-3 to TRBJ2-7; D unclear. Per the germline V gene, CDR1 is LGHNA and CDR2 is YSLEER. Trimming removed 4 bases at V and 2 bases at J, with 9 bases between. The CDR3 is made up of 13 amino acids.

The chain employs TRBV7-2 and TRBJ2-7; the D gene is possibly TRBD1 (5 bases). Germline CDR1 and CDR2: SGHTA and FQGNSA. The ends were cut back, 2 bases at V and 0 bases at J, with 8 bases in the middle. The CDR3 loop spans 14 amino acids. The CDR3 protein is CASSLQGSSYEQYF. The CDR3 region has the DNA TGTGCCAGCAGCTTACAGGGTAGCTCCTACGAGCAGTACTTC.

The genes are TRBV18 and TRBJ2-5; TRBD1 might be the D (6 bases). Germline loops: CDR1 KGHSH, CDR2 LQKENI. The CDR3 has 14 amino acids. The ends were cut back, 3 bases at V and 5 bases at J, with 13 bases in the middle. DNA of the CDR3: TGTGCCAGCTCACCGTACGAGGGGGAGGAGACCCAGTACTTC. It yields the protein CASSPYEGEETQYF.

This clone was observed a single time. The chain is built from TRBV18 and TRBJ2-3; 11 nucleotides line up with TRBD2. V lost 1 base, J lost 1 base, and 7 bases stayed unmatched. This CDR3 is 18 amino acids long. From germline, CDR1 is KGHSH and CDR2 LQKENI. CDR3 amino acids: CASSPLGTSGWGTDTQYF. The CDR3 nucleotides are TGTGCCAGCTCACCACTAGGGACTAGCGGATGGGGCACAGATACGCAGTATTTT.

This chain joins TRBV6-5 and TRBJ1-1, with a possible D match to TRBD1 (5 bases). The CDR3 sequence is 14 residues long. Trimming took 3 bases from V and 0 from J, leaving 8 bases between them. From germline, CDR1 is MNHEY and CDR2 SVGAGI. The CDR3 region has the DNA TGTGCCAGCAGTTATAGGGGATTGAACACTGAAGCTTTCTTT. It encodes CASSYRGLNTEAFF.

The genes are TRBV4-1 and TRBJ2-7, with 11 nucleotides matching TRBD2. The CDR3 length is 16 residues. Germline V gives CDR1 MGHRA, CDR2 YSYEKL. The V and J ends lost 4 bases and 3 bases, in that order; junction bases with no gene match: 8. Here the CDR3 reads CASSLTSGGRYYEQYF. CDR3 DNA: TGCGCCAGCAGCCTCACTAGCGGGGGCCGCTACTACGAGCAGTACTTC.

The J gene is TRBJ2-1, the V gene TRBV5-1; no clear D. There are 15 residues in the CDR3. From germline, CDR1 is SGHRS and CDR2 YFSETQ. V was cut by 2 bases and J by 0 bases, with 9 bases left in between. The CDR3: CASSLEANSYNEQFF. CDR3 DNA sequence: TGCGCCAGCAGCTTAGAAGCGAACTCCTACAATGAGCAGTTCTTC. Supplemented by reference TRBV5-1 and TRBJ2-1, the full variable domain reads KAGVTQTPRYLIKTRGQQVTLSCSPISGHRSVSWYQQTPGQGLQFLFEYFSETQRNKGNFPGRFSGRQFSNSRSEMNVSTLELGDSALYLCASSLEANSYNEQFFGPGTRLTVL.

This chain connects TRBV18 to TRBJ2-5, with TRBD2 matching 12 bases. Per germline, CDR1 KGHSH and CDR2 LQKENI. Losses at the gene ends were 3 bases for V and 3 bases for J; bases not matched to a gene: 5. The CDR3 runs 16 residues. Here the CDR3 DNA reads TGTGCCAGCTCACCCCCGACTAGCGGGGGAGAAGAGACCCAGTACTTC. It specifies CASSPPTSGGEETQYF.